Listed here are 31 T cell receptor beta chains from one sample, sequenced in a study of STAT5B mutations in CD4+ large granular lymphocyte leukemia. Generated by immunoSEQ multiplex PCR, the TCRdb table keeps only in-frame clones and is missing some. This table has over 25,000 clones, just under 85% appearing once. Sequenced material: CD4+ T cells from blood buffy coats. The receptor source for this set is a human donor in good health.

This rearrangement joins TRBV6-1 to TRBJ2-1; a possible D gene is TRBD2 (5 bases). This CDR3 region has 16 residues. With 1 base removed from V and 7 bases from J, the gap between germline ends came to 17 bases. The germline V gene has CDR1 MNHNS and CDR2 SASEGT. For the CDR3, the DNA is TGTGCCAGCAGTGAAGAGCGGTTAATCGTTGAAAATGAGCAGTTCTTC. This encodes CASSEERLIVENEQFF.

This chain uses TRBV5-6 with TRBJ2-3; 8 nucleotides align to TRBD2. Germline CDR1 SGHDT, CDR2 YYEEEE. This CDR3 is 15 amino acids long. J was trimmed by 4 bases and V by 2 bases; bases with no gene match: 6. The CDR3 DNA reads as TGTGCCAGCAGCTTTGTAGCGGGAATCGCAGATACGCAGTATTTT. This translates into CASSFVAGIADTQYF.

This rearrangement joins TRBV18 to TRBJ1-3, with D unclear. With 5 bases removed from V and 4 bases from J, the gap between germline ends came to 6 bases. Germline CDR1 and CDR2: KGHSH and LQKENI. The CDR3 totals 12 residues. CDR3 coding DNA: TGTGCCAGCTCAACTTCAGGAAACACCATATATTTT. It specifies CASSTSGNTIYF.

The chain links TRBV4-3 to TRBJ1-4; D is unresolved. Germline CDR1 reads LGHNA; CDR2 reads YSLEER. This CDR3 spans 17 amino acids. V dropped 4 bases and J dropped 0 bases, with 15 bases sitting between them. This chain's CDR3 is CASSRVFGIATNEKLFF. DNA for the CDR3: TGCGCCAGCAGCCGGGTCTTCGGGATTGCAACTAATGAAAAACTGTTTTTT.

The genes are TRBV7-2 and TRBJ2-5; D ambiguous. In germline, CDR1 is SGHTA, CDR2 FQGNSA. V dropped 4 bases and J dropped 4 bases, with 4 bases sitting between them. The CDR3 runs to 11 residues. The CDR3 DNA follows: TGTGCCAGCAGCTCCAGAGAGACCCAGTACTTC. Translation: CASSSRETQYF.

The chain has TRBV7-9 and TRBJ2-7, with a tentative D call TRBD2 (5 bases). Trimming took off 11 bases at V and 3 bases at J, with 17 bases between the two ends. In germline, CDR1 is SEHNR, CDR2 FQNEAQ (reference sequence). The CDR3 runs 13 residues. The chain's CDR3 is CASSPGLYYEQYF. CDR3 DNA sequence: TGTGCCTCTAGCCCAGGCCTTTACTACGAGCAGTACTTC.

The chain employs TRBV7-2 and TRBJ2-7; D might be TRBD1 or TRBD2, each matching 5 bases. V was clipped by 4 bases and J by 5 bases, with 18 bases between them. CDR1 and CDR2 (germline): SGHTA, FQGNSA. The CDR3 covers 15 residues. The CDR3 sequence: CASSSMGWRGDEQYF. DNA for the CDR3: TGTGCCAGCAGCTCGATGGGCTGGCGAGGGGACGAGCAGTACTTC.

V gene TRBV6-5 combines with J gene TRBJ2-7, with no clear D. CDR1 is MNHEY and CDR2 is SVGAGI in the germline V gene. CDR3 length: 13 residues. The ends were cut back, 2 bases at V and 3 bases at J, with 8 bases in the middle. DNA of the CDR3: TGTGCCAGCAGTTACGAGGCAGGCTACGAGCAGTACTTC. It encodes CASSYEAGYEQYF.

The V and J genes are TRBV5-1 and TRBJ2-2, with TRBD2 matching 12 bases. The V and J ends lost 2 bases and 8 bases, in that order; junction bases with no gene match: 4. From germline, CDR1 is SGHRS and CDR2 YFSETQ. The CDR3 runs 15 residues. Written as DNA, the CDR3 is TGCGCCAGCAGCTTTACTAGCGGGAGGAATGGGGAGCTGTTTTTT. Translating it yields CASSFTSGRNGELFF. The whole variable domain, remainder taken from reference TRBV5-1 and TRBJ2-2, is KAGVTQTPRYLIKTRGQQVTLSCSPISGHRSVSWYQQTPGQGLQFLFEYFSETQRNKGNFPGRFSGRQFSNSRSEMNVSTLELGDSALYLCASSFTSGRNGELFFGEGSRLTVL.

This chain connects TRBV28 to TRBJ2-3; D is undetermined. The germline CDR1 and CDR2 sequences are MDHEN and SYDVKM. The ends were cut back, 5 bases at V and 7 bases at J, with 7 bases in the middle. The CDR3 has 11 amino acids. CDR3 region: CASSETYTQYF. Here the CDR3 DNA reads TGTGCCAGCAGTGAAACATATACGCAGTATTTT.

The rearrangement links TRBV7-9 to TRBJ1-1, with D uncertain. The CDR3 totals 14 residues. Germline V CDR1 and CDR2: SEHNR, FQNEAQ (reference sequence). V was pared by 1 base and J by 1 base, with 7 bases between. The CDR3 protein is CASSLDSSNTEAFF. Here the CDR3 DNA reads TGTGCCAGCAGCTTAGACAGTTCGAACACTGAAGCTTTCTTT. Filled out from reference TRBV7-9 and TRBJ1-1, the complete variable domain reads DTGVSQNPRHKITKRGQNVTFRCDPISEHNRLYWYRQTLGQGPEFLTYFQNEAQLEKSRLLSDRFSAERPKGSFSTLEIQRTEQGDSAMYLCASSLDSSNTEAFFGQGTRLTVV.

This clone came up once. This chain connects TRBV18 to TRBJ2-5; perhaps TRBD2 as D (7 bases). Between the trimmed V and J ends, which lost 6 bases and 3 bases, there was a span of 17 bases. This CDR3 contains 15 residues. The germline V gene encodes CDR1 KGHSH and CDR2 LQKENI. CDR3 nucleotides: TGTGCCAGCTCCCCTTGGGGCGGGGGCGAAGAGACCCAGTACTTC. Its protein is CASSPWGGGEETQYF.

The chain's CDR3 is CASSFLGVAGKETQYF. The CDR3 DNA reads as TGTGCCAGCAGCTTCCTGGGCGTGGCGGGGAAAGAGACCCAGTACTTC. The chain couples TRBV7-6 to TRBJ2-5; maybe TRBD2 (6 bases). Trimming pared 3 bases from V and 3 bases from J, leaving 17 bases between. This CDR3 region has 16 residues. Germline V gene data show CDR1 as SGHVS and CDR2 as FNYEAQ.

This clone came up once. The V and J genes are TRBV19 and TRBJ1-2, with D possibly being TRBD1 (6 bases). Deletions cut 3 bases from V and 5 bases from J, with 13 bases between. The CDR3 runs 14 residues. CDR1 is LNHDA, CDR2 SQIVND, per germline (reference sequence). The CDR3: CASSMNRDGYGYTF. The CDR3 coding sequence is TGTGCCAGTAGTATGAACAGGGATGGATATGGCTACACCTTC.

The J gene is TRBJ1-4, the V gene TRBV28; D is perhaps TRBD1 (5 bases). Per germline, CDR1 MDHEN and CDR2 SYDVKM. V lost 5 bases to trimming and J lost 5 bases, with 15 bases between them. The CDR3 runs 15 residues. CDR3 amino acids: CASSPGGGANEKLFF. The CDR3 bases are TGTGCCAGCAGTCCCGGGGGAGGGGCCAATGAAAAACTGTTTTTT.

The CDR3 nucleotides read TGTGCCAGCAGCCCGGACAGGGGAAGGGCGAACACTGAAGCTTTCTTT. It codes for CASSPDRGRANTEAFF. The chain has TRBV5-5 and TRBJ1-1, with TRBD1 matching 9 bases. The CDR3 contains 16 residues. CDR1 is SGHKS, CDR2 YYEKEE, per germline (reference sequence). Trimming at V came to 4 bases and at J to 1 base, leaving 8 bases not matched to a gene.

The rearrangement uses TRBV7-9 and TRBJ2-3; D may be TRBD2 (5 bases). Trimming stripped 1 base from V and 6 bases from J, with 14 bases between. CDR1 is SEHNR and CDR2 is FQNEAQ in the germline V gene (reference sequence). The CDR3 loop spans 15 amino acids. The CDR3 bases are TGTGCCAGCAGCTTAGTAAGCGGCCGGGTGGATACGCAGTATTTT. Protein sequence: CASSLVSGRVDTQYF.

This chain joins TRBV2 and TRBJ2-1; 9 nucleotides line up with TRBD2. The CDR3 length is 15 residues. The germline V gene has CDR1 SNHLY and CDR2 FYNNEI. The V gene end was trimmed by 6 bases and the J gene end by 2 bases; junction bases not matched to a gene: 5. CDR3 amino acids: CASSLTSGPYNEQFF. In nucleotides, the CDR3 is TGTGCCAGCAGCTTGACTAGCGGACCCTACAATGAGCAGTTCTTC.

The V and J genes are TRBV10-1 and TRBJ2-3; TRBD2 aligns across 7 bases. The trim removed 2 bases at V and 3 bases at J, leaving 5 bases unmatched. Germline V gene data show CDR1 as WNHNN and CDR2 as SYGVQD (reference sequence). This CDR3 has 15 residues. This CDR3 reads CASSEVAGVTDTQYF. The CDR3 DNA sequence: TGCGCCAGCAGTGAGGTGGCGGGAGTGACAGATACGCAGTATTTT.

The CDR3 here is CASSLAKFPETQYF. The DNA for the CDR3 is TGTGCCAGCAGCTTAGCGAAGTTTCCGGAGACCCAGTACTTC. The J gene is TRBJ2-5, the V gene TRBV7-9; D is unresolved. The V end was cut by 0 bases, the J end by 5 bases, with 10 bases between. The length of the CDR3 is 14 residues. Germline V CDR1 and CDR2: SEHNR, FQNEAQ (reference sequence).

The rearrangement uses TRBV28 and TRBJ2-7; maybe TRBD1 (6 bases). V shed 2 bases and J shed 3 bases, with 23 bases lying between them. Looked up from germline, CDR1 is MDHEN and CDR2 is SYDVKM. This CDR3 spans 18 amino acids. The CDR3 bases are TGTGCCAGCAGTTTAGGTTCTTTGCCGGGACACAAACACTACGAGCAGTACTTC. Protein: CASSLGSLPGHKHYEQYF.

V usage is TRBV11-2 and J usage is TRBJ1-1, with D possibly being TRBD1 (6 bases). The CDR3 sequence is 14 residues long. Germline CDR1 reads SGHAT; CDR2 reads FQNNGV. V shed 3 bases and J shed 7 bases, with 15 bases lying between them. This CDR3 is CASSFGGGGGEAFF. The CDR3, as DNA: TGTGCCAGCAGCTTCGGCGGGGGCGGAGGTGAAGCTTTCTTT.

The rearrangement uses TRBV27 and TRBJ2-3; TRBD1 aligns across 8 bases. This CDR3 spans 13 amino acids. Germline CDR1 and CDR2: MNHEY and SMNVEV (reference sequence). The J segment lost 9 bases and the V segment lost 6 bases, leaving 8 bases of the junction unmatched. The CDR3 is CASSFGQGATQYF. CDR3 DNA sequence: TGTGCCAGCAGCTTTGGACAGGGAGCAACGCAGTATTTT.

CDR3 loop: CASSYEGTEAFF. For the CDR3, the DNA is TGTGCCAGCAGTTACGAGGGAACTGAAGCTTTCTTT. The chain employs TRBV6-5 and TRBJ1-1, with D uncertain. Trimming stripped 2 bases from V and 5 bases from J, with 6 bases between. Germline lookup yields CDR1 MNHEY and CDR2 SVGAGI. The CDR3 loop spans 12 amino acids.

V is TRBV6-5 and J is TRBJ2-3; D might be TRBD2 (6 bases). Looked up from germline, CDR1 is MNHEY and CDR2 is SVGAGI. This CDR3 is built from 15 residues. The V end lost 6 bases, the J end lost 2 bases, and 15 bases lay between the germline ends. CDR3 sequence (DNA): TGTGCCAGCAGCCCCGGGCGGGGATTCACAGATACGCAGTATTTT. Translation: CASSPGRGFTDTQYF.

The rearrangement joins TRBV4-3 to TRBJ2-7, with D hard to call. Trimming removed 0 bases from V and 5 bases from J, with 11 bases in between. This CDR3 has 14 amino acids. Germline assignment: CDR1 LGHNA and CDR2 YSLEER. The CDR3 sequence is CASSQEPGGNEQYF. CDR3 nucleotides: TGCGCCAGCAGCCAAGAACCGGGCGGTAACGAGCAGTACTTC.

The chain links TRBV28 to TRBJ1-1; D remains unclear. With 6 bases removed from V and 1 base from J, the gap between germline ends came to 6 bases. The CDR3 totals 12 residues. Germline lookup yields CDR1 MDHEN and CDR2 SYDVKM. Here the CDR3 DNA reads TGTGCCAGCAGATTGTGGAACACTGAAGCTTTCTTT. This sequence encodes CASRLWNTEAFF.

DNA for the CDR3: TGTGCCAGCAGTTACTCCGGCAGGGGGCAGGGCGAGCAGTACTTC. Protein product: CASSYSGRGQGEQYF. The chain employs TRBV6-6 and TRBJ2-5; TRBD1 matches 8 bases. The closer fit of TRBJ2-7 to the DNA end suggests the J call may be wrong. CDR3 length: 15 residues. The germline V gene has CDR1 MNHNY and CDR2 SVGAGI (reference sequence).

The chain links TRBV2 to TRBJ1-4, with 8 nucleotides matching TRBD1. The V gene end was trimmed by 6 bases and the J gene end by 17 bases; junction bases not matched to a gene: 8. CDR3 size: 11 residues. CDR1 is SNHLY and CDR2 is FYNNEI in the germline V gene. The CDR3: CASRSDRAGFF. CDR3 DNA sequence: TGTGCCAGCAGATCGGACAGGGCGGGTTTTTTT.

The gene calls are TRBV30 and TRBJ1-4, with D possibly TRBD1 on 5 matching bases. The CDR3 contains 13 residues. With 6 bases removed from V and 8 bases from J, the gap between germline ends came to 16 bases. CDR1 and CDR2 (germline): GTSNPN, SVGIG (reference sequence). CDR3 in DNA: TGTGCCTGCCAGACAGCACGGAGGGAAAAACTGTTTTTT. Protein sequence: CACQTARREKLFF.

The V call is TRBV6-5, the J call TRBJ2-3, with a weak D call TRBD2 (6 bases). This CDR3 comprises 15 residues. V lost 2 bases to trimming and J lost 3 bases, with 12 bases between them. Per germline, CDR1 MNHEY and CDR2 SVGAGI. CDR3 in amino acids: CASSYPGGGTDTQYF. In nucleotides, the CDR3 is TGTGCCAGCAGTTACCCCGGGGGTGGAACAGATACGCAGTATTTT.